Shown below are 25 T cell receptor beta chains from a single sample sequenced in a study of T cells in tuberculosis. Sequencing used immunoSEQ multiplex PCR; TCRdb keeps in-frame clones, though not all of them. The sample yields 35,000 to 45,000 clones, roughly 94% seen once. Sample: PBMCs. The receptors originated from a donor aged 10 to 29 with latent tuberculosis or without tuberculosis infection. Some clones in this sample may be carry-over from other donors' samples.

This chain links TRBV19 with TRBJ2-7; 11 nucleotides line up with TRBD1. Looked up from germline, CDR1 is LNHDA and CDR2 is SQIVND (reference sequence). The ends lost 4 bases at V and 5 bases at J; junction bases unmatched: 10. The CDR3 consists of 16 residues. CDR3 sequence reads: CASSNDRTGGVDEQYF. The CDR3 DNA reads TGTGCCAGTAGTAACGATCGGACAGGGGGCGTCGACGAGCAGTACTTC.

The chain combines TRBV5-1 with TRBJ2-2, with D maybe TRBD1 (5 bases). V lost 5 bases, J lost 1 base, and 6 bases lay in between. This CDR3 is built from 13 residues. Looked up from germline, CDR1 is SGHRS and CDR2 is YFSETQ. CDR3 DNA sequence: TGCGCCAGCAGAACAGGGAACACCGGGGAGCTGTTTTTT. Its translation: CASRTGNTGELFF. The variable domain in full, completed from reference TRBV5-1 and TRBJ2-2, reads KAGVTQTPRYLIKTRGQQVTLSCSPISGHRSVSWYQQTPGQGLQFLFEYFSETQRNKGNFPGRFSGRQFSNSRSEMNVSTLELGDSALYLCASRTGNTGELFFGEGSRLTVL.

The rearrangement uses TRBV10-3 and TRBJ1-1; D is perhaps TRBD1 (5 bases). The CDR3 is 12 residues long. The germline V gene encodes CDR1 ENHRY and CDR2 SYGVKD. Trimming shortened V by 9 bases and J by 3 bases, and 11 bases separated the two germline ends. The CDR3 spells CAIGQQDTEAFF. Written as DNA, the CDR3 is TGTGCCATAGGACAACAGGACACTGAAGCTTTCTTT.

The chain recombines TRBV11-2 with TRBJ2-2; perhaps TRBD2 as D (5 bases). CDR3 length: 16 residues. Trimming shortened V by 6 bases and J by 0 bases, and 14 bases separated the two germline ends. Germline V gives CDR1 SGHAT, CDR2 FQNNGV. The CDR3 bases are TGTGCCAGCAGGCAGGAGGTCCATACGAACACCGGGGAGCTGTTTTTT. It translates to CASRQEVHTNTGELFF.

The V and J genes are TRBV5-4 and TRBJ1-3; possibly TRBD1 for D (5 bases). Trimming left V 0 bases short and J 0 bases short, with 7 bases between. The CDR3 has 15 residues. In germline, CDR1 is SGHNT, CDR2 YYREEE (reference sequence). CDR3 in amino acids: CASSLGTSSGNTIYF. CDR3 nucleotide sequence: TGTGCCAGCAGCTTGGGGACATCCTCTGGAAACACCATATATTTT.

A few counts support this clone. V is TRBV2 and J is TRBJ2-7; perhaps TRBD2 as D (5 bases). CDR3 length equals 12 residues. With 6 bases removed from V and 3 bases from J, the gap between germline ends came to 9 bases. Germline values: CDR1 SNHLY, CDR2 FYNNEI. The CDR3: CASRDWNYEQYF. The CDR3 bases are TGTGCCAGCAGGGACTGGAACTACGAGCAGTACTTC.

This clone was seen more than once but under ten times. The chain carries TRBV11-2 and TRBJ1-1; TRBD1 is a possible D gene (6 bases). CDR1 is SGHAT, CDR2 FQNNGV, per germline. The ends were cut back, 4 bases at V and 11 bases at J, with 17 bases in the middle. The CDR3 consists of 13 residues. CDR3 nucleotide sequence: TGTGCCAGCAGCTCACAGCCGAGAGGACAGGCTTTCTTT. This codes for CASSSQPRGQAFF.

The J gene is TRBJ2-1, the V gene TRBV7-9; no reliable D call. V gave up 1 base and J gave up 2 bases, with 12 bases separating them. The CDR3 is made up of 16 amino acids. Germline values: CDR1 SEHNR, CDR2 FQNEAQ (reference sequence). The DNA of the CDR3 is TGTGCCAGCAGCTTAGGGGCTGCAACCCCCTACAATGAGCAGTTCTTC. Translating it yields CASSLGAATPYNEQFF. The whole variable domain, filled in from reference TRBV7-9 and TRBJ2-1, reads DTGVSQNPRHKITKRGQNVTFRCDPISEHNRLYWYRQTLGQGPEFLTYFQNEAQLEKSRLLSDRFSAERPKGSFSTLEIQRTEQGDSAMYLCASSLGAATPYNEQFFGPGTRLTVL.

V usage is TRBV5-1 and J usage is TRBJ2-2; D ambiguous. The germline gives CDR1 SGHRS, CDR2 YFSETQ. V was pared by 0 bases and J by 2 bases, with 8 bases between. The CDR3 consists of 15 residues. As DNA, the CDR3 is TGCGCCAGCAGCTTGGACGTGGCCAACACCGGGGAGCTGTTTTTT. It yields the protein CASSLDVANTGELFF.

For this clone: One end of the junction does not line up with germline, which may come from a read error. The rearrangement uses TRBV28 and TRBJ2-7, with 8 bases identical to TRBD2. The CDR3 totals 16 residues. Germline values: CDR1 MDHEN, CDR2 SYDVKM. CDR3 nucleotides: TGTGCCAGCAGCTTATACCTAGCGGGCGACTCCTACGAGCAGTACTTC. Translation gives CASSLYLAGDSYEQYF.

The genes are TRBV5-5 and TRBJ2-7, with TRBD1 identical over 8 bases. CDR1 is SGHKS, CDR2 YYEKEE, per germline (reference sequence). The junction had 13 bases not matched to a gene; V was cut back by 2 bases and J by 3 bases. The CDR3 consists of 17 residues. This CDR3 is CASSFTSRQGFRYEQYF. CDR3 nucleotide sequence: TGTGCCAGCAGCTTCACCTCAAGACAGGGGTTCCGCTACGAGCAGTACTTC.

The CDR3 sequence: CASSSFGQGGYEQYF. The CDR3 DNA reads TGTGCCAGCAGCTCATTCGGACAGGGAGGCTACGAGCAGTACTTC. This rearrangement joins TRBV7-8 to TRBJ2-7; 8 bases line up with TRBD1. Germline V gene data show CDR1 as SGHVS and CDR2 as FQNEAQ. Losses at the gene ends were 4 bases for V and 3 bases for J; bases not matched to a gene: 8. This CDR3 has 15 residues.

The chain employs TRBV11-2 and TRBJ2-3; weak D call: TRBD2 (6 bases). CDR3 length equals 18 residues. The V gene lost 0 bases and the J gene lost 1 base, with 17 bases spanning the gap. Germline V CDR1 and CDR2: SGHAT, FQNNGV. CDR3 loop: CASSLDRMGGFGTDTQYF. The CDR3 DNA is TGTGCCAGCAGCTTAGATCGTATGGGGGGATTCGGCACAGATACGCAGTATTTT.

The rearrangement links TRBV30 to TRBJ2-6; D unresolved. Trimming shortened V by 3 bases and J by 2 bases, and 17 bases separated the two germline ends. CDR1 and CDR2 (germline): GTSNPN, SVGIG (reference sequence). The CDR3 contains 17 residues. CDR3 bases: TGTGCCTGGAGGGGCCGGATCGTAATGACTGGGGCCAACGTCCTGACTTTC. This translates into CAWRGRIVMTGANVLTF.

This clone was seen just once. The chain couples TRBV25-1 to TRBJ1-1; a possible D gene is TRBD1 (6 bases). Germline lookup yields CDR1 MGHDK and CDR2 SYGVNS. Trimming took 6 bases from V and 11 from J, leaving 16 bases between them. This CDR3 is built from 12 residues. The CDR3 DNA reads TGTGCCAGCAGGGTTCAGGGAGGGGGGGCTTTCTTT. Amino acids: CASRVQGGGAFF.

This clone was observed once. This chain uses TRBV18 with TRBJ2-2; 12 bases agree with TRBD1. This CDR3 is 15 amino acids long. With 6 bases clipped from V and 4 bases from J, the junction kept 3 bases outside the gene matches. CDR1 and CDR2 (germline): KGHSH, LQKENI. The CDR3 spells CASSGTGGATGELFF. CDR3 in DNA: TGTGCCAGCTCCGGGACAGGGGGCGCCACCGGGGAGCTGTTTTTT. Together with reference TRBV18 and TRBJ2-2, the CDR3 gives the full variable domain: NAGVMQNPRHLVRRRGQEARLRCSPMKGHSHVYWYRQLPEEGLKFMVYLQKENIIDESGMPKERFSAEFPKEGPSILRIQQVVRGDSAAYFCASSGTGGATGELFFGEGSRLTVL.

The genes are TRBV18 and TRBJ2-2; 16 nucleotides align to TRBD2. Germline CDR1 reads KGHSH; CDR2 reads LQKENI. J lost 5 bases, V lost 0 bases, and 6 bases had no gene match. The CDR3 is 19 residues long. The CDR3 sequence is CASSPPGLAGGPRTGELFF. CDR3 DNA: TGTGCCAGCTCACCACCGGGACTAGCGGGAGGGCCTCGGACCGGGGAGCTGTTTTTT.

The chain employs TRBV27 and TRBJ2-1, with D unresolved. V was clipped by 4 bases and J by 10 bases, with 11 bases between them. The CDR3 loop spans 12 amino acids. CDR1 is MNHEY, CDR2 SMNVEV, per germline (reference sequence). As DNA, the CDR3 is TGTGCCAGCAGTTCTACCCCCGGGGAGCAGTTCTTC. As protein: CASSSTPGEQFF.

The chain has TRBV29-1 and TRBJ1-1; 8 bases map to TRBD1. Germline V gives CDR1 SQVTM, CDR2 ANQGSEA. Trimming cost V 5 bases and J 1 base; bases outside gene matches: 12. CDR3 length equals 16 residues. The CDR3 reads CSVRTGTSSRNTEAFF. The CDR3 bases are TGCAGCGTTAGGACAGGGACTTCTTCGAGGAACACTGAAGCTTTCTTT.

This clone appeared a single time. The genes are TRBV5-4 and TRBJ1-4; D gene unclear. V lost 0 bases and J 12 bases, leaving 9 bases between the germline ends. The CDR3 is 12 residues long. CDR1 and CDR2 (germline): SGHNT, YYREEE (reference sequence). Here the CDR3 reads CASSLDRGELFF. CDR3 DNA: TGTGCCAGCAGCTTGGATCGCGGAGAACTGTTTTTT.

The CDR3 sequence: CASSHGPEGNSPLHF. The CDR3 DNA is TGTGCCAGCAGTCATGGGCCAGAGGGTAATTCACCCCTCCACTTT. The chain recombines TRBV27 with TRBJ1-6; D not resolved. With 5 bases removed from V and 6 bases from J, the gap between germline ends came to 14 bases. CDR1 is MNHEY and CDR2 is SMNVEV in the germline V gene (reference sequence). The CDR3 is made up of 15 amino acids.

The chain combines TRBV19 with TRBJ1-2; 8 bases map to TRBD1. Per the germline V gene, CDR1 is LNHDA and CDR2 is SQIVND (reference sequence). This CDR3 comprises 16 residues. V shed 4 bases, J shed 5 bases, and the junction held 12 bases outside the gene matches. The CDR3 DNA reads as TGTGCCAGTAGTACATATGAGGGGACAGGCGATTATGGCTACACCTTC. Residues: CASSTYEGTGDYGYTF.

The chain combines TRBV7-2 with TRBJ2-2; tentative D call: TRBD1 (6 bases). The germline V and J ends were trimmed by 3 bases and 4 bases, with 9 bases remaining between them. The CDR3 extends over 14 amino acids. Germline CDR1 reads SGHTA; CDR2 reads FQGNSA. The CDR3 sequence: CASSFTGITGELFF. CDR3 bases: TGTGCCAGCAGCTTTACAGGGATCACCGGGGAGCTGTTTTTT.

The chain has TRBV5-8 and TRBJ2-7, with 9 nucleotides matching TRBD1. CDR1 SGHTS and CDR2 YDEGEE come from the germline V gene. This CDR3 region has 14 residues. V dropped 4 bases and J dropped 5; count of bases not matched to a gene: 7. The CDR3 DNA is TGTGCCAGCAGCCTAGGGGACAGGGCACACGAGCAGTACTTC. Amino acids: CASSLGDRAHEQYF.

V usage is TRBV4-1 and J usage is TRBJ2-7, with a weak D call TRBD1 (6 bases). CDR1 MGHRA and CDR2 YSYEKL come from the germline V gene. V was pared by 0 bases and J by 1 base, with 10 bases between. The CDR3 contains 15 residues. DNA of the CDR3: TGCGCCAGCAGCCAAGAGCAGGGGAGATCCTACGAGCAGTACTTC. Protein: CASSQEQGRSYEQYF.